These 17 T cell receptor beta chains share one sample of origin, sequenced in a study of OX40 agonist ivuxolimab in advanced cancers. Libraries were prepared by immunoSEQ multiplex PCR; TCRdb keeps only in-frame clonotypes and omits some of them. The repertoire holds under 50,000 clones, with more than 70% as singletons. The source material was CD4+ or CD8+ T cells sorted from blood, sampled in a trial of the OX40 agonist ivuxolimab. The receptors derive from an adult with an advanced solid tumor such as melanoma, head and neck, liver or kidney cancer.

This clone has more than one count but fewer than ten. The chain joins TRBV7-3 to TRBJ1-5; D call uncertain. V dropped 1 base and J dropped 4 bases, with 5 bases sitting between them. The CDR3 runs to 13 residues. CDR1 is SGHTA and CDR2 is FQGTGA in the germline V gene. CDR3 protein: CASSLSQNQPQHF. CDR3 sequence (DNA): TGTGCCAGCAGCTTAAGTCAGAATCAGCCCCAGCATTTT.

The J gene is TRBJ1-2, the V gene TRBV4-1, with TRBD1 identical over 9 bases. Unmatched junction bases numbered 11, after V lost 3 bases and J lost 6 bases. The CDR3 contains 16 residues. The germline V gene encodes CDR1 MGHRA and CDR2 YSYEKL. In DNA, the CDR3 is TGCGCCAGCAGCCACCGATCGGCACAGGGGGCGGATGGCTACACCTTC. Translating it yields CASSHRSAQGADGYTF.

The gene calls are TRBV29-1 and TRBJ1-2; tentative D call: TRBD1 (5 bases). The CDR3 loop spans 12 amino acids. Germline CDR1 SQVTM, CDR2 ANQGSEA. V was trimmed by 5 bases and J by 3 bases, leaving 10 bases between them. This chain's CDR3 is CSVRGEDYGYTF. The CDR3 nucleotides are TGCAGCGTTAGAGGGGAGGACTATGGCTACACCTTC.

Notes on this clone: Other DNA sequences in this specimen translate into the identical CDR3. This chain uses TRBV10-3 with TRBJ2-2; TRBD1 matches at 9 bases. Germline V gene lookup returns CDR1 ENHRY and CDR2 SYGVKD. The junction had 6 bases not matched to a gene; V was cut back by 7 bases and J by 6 bases. This CDR3 has 14 residues. For the CDR3, the DNA is TGTGCCATCACCCTGGACAGGGGTTCCGGGGAGCTGTTTTTT. Protein: CAITLDRGSGELFF.

This clone was seen just once. The rearrangement uses TRBV4-1 and TRBJ2-1, with 7 bases that match TRBD2. With V trimmed by 6 bases and J by 3 bases, 5 bases remained unmatched. Germline CDR1 and CDR2: MGHRA and YSYEKL. The length of the CDR3 is 14 residues. The CDR3 bases are TGCGCCAGCAGGGAGCGGGAACGCTACAATGAGCAGTTCTTC. Amino acids: CASRERERYNEQFF.

This clone showed up just once. The rearrangement uses TRBV14 and TRBJ1-2; perhaps TRBD1 as D (5 bases). V shed 0 bases and J shed 4 bases, with 6 bases lying between them. CDR3 length equals 13 residues. The germline V gene encodes CDR1 SGHDN and CDR2 FVKESK. The CDR3 region has the DNA TGTGCCAGCAGCCAAGACAGGGCCTATGGCTACACCTTC. Translated: CASSQDRAYGYTF.

The genes are TRBV5-1 and TRBJ2-5, with 12 bases lining up with TRBD2. The CDR3 runs to 16 residues. The germline V gene encodes CDR1 SGHRS and CDR2 YFSETQ. V lost 4 bases to trimming and J lost 2 bases; unmatched junction nucleotides: 6. CDR3 region: CASSPSTSGSQETQYF. In DNA form, the CDR3 reads TGCGCCAGCAGCCCGTCGACTAGCGGGAGTCAAGAGACCCAGTACTTC.

The CDR3 coding sequence is TGTGCCAGCAGTTTATTTTACCAGGCTAATGAAAAACTGTTTTTT. Amino acid sequence: CASSLFYQANEKLFF. The V call is TRBV28, the J call TRBJ1-4; no clear D. V was pared by 1 base and J by 3 bases, with 9 bases between. The CDR3 runs to 15 residues. Germline V lookup: CDR1 MDHEN, CDR2 SYDVKM.

CDR3 protein: CASSLQGENTEAFF. CDR3 nucleotides: TGTGCCAGCAGCTTACAGGGTGAGAACACTGAAGCTTTCTTT. The V and J genes are TRBV11-3 and TRBJ1-1; the D gene is possibly TRBD1 (5 bases). With 2 bases removed from V and 1 base from J, the gap between germline ends came to 8 bases. CDR3 length equals 14 residues. Germline CDR1 SGHNT, CDR2 YENEEA.

This chain links TRBV27 with TRBJ2-7, with D possibly being TRBD2 (5 bases). Germline V gene lookup returns CDR1 MNHEY and CDR2 SMNVEV (reference sequence). Trimming left V 5 bases short and J 2 bases short, with 22 bases between. The length of the CDR3 is 17 residues. In DNA form, the CDR3 reads TGTGCCAGCAGTGCACGTCCTGGCCTCACCGGGGCCTACGAGCAGTACTTC. Protein sequence: CASSARPGLTGAYEQYF.

The chain joins TRBV18 to TRBJ1-3; the match to TRBD1 covers 9 bases. From germline, CDR1 is KGHSH and CDR2 LQKENI. Unmatched junction bases numbered 6, after V lost 5 bases and J lost 1 base. There are 16 residues in the CDR3. The CDR3 coding sequence is TGTGCCAGCTCAGCAGAACAGGGGGCATCTGGAAACACCATATATTTT. The encoded protein is CASSAEQGASGNTIYF.

The chain is built from TRBV6-9 and TRBJ1-3; D is undetermined. This CDR3 is 15 amino acids long. V was pared by 4 bases and J by 0 bases, with 10 bases between. The V gene's germline CDR1 is MNHGY and CDR2 SVAAGI. This CDR3 reads CASSSQTVSGNTIYF. CDR3 coding DNA: TGTGCCAGCAGTTCCCAGACGGTCTCTGGAAACACCATATATTTT.

The J gene is TRBJ2-1, the V gene TRBV2, with D possibly matching TRBD2 (6 bases). CDR1 is SNHLY and CDR2 is FYNNEI in the germline V gene. CDR3 length: 11 amino acids. V was clipped by 6 bases and J by 11 bases, with 11 bases between them. The CDR3, as DNA: TGTGCCAGCAGGGGCCGGGGGAAGCAGTTCTTC. It codes for CASRGRGKQFF.

V usage is TRBV10-3 and J usage is TRBJ2-1; the D is unclear. This CDR3 contains 15 residues. V dropped 0 bases and J dropped 2 bases, with 8 bases sitting between them. The germline CDR1 and CDR2 sequences are ENHRY and SYGVKD. The DNA of the CDR3 is TGTGCCATCAGTGAGTCTGTGCATACCTACAATGAGCAGTTCTTC. As protein: CAISESVHTYNEQFF.

This clone was seen only a few times. The chain is built from TRBV7-2 and TRBJ2-7; the D gene could be TRBD1 or TRBD2 (6 bases each). This CDR3 is 15 amino acids long. Trimming shortened V by 2 bases and J by 5 bases, and 16 bases separated the two germline ends. Per the germline V gene, CDR1 is SGHTA and CDR2 is FQGNSA. The CDR3 DNA is TGTGCCAGCAGCTTAAGTGGCGGGACAATCCACGAGCAGTACTTC. Protein: CASSLSGGTIHEQYF.

A few counts support this clone. This chain connects TRBV5-1 to TRBJ1-5, with D maybe TRBD1 (5 bases). This CDR3 has 13 amino acids. CDR1 and CDR2 from the germline V gene are SGHRS and YFSETQ. Trimming left V 3 bases short and J 9 bases short, with 13 bases between. The CDR3 DNA follows: TGCGCCAGCAGCTCCGACGGGACTGGGCCCCAGCATTTT. It codes for CASSSDGTGPQHF.

V usage is TRBV28 and J usage is TRBJ1-1; the match to TRBD1 covers 11 bases. Unmatched junction bases numbered 9, after V lost 4 bases and J lost 11 bases. The CDR3 is made up of 14 amino acids. The germline V gene encodes CDR1 MDHEN and CDR2 SYDVKM. The CDR3 is CASSSPGQGDRAFF. The CDR3, as DNA: TGTGCCAGCAGTTCACCGGGACAGGGGGATAGGGCTTTCTTT.